Each of the 27 T cell receptor beta chains below was sequenced from the same sample in a study of CD8 T cells in ankylosing spondylitis. Study results and limitations: One TCR beta motif, made up of roughly eight highly homologous variants, appeared characteristic of ankylosing spondylitis blood.

One entry per CDR3 protein, called by TCRdb with MiXCR from the 5' RACE reads. Counted here are 470,000 or so distinct CDR3 sequences, approximately 26% occurring once; the ten biggest clones make up roughly 1%. The antigens for these receptors are not known. Input material: blood, either unsorted or a sorted T cell fraction (not recorded which). These receptor sequences come from a male donor with ankylosing spondylitis.

This clonotype was seen ten or more times. J is TRBJ2-1 and V is TRBV24-1; D might be TRBD2 (5 bases). The CDR3 spans 17 residues. Germline CDR1 KGHDR, CDR2 SFDVKD. The ends were cut back, 3 bases at V and 4 bases at J, with 18 bases in the middle. CDR3 in amino acids: CATSDRIAPQTYNEQFF. The CDR3 nucleotides are TGTGCCACCAGTGATCGTATAGCGCCCCAGACTTACAATGAGCAGTTCTTC.

The rearrangement links TRBV20-1 to TRBJ2-3; 11 bases agree with TRBD2. The V gene end was trimmed by 5 bases and the J gene end by 4 bases; junction bases not matched to a gene: 11. The CDR3 is 16 amino acids. Germline-derived CDR1 and CDR2 are DFQATT and SNEGSKA (reference sequence). The chain's CDR3 is CSALPFSGRAADTQYF. DNA for the CDR3: TGCAGTGCTTTACCATTTAGCGGGAGGGCCGCAGATACGCAGTATTTT.

This clonotype turned up a few times. The gene calls are TRBV18 and TRBJ2-5; D is ambiguous. The CDR3 has 13 residues. In germline, CDR1 is KGHSH, CDR2 LQKENI. The germline V and J ends were trimmed by 3 bases and 4 bases, with 9 bases remaining between them. The CDR3 protein is CASSPHLGETQYF. In nucleotides, the CDR3 is TGTGCCAGCTCACCGCACCTCGGAGAGACCCAGTACTTC.

This chain connects TRBV10-3 to TRBJ2-3; D gene unclear. This CDR3 contains 16 residues. CDR1 and CDR2 from the germline V gene are ENHRY and SYGVKD. Between the trimmed V and J ends, which lost 3 bases and 3 bases, there was a span of 16 bases. CDR3 DNA: TGTGCCATCAGTGATATGTTAGCCCGCGGTACAGATACGCAGTATTTT. Its translation: CAISDMLARGTDTQYF.

The chain has TRBV3-1 and TRBJ1-5, with 7 nucleotides matching TRBD1. Germline values: CDR1 LGHDT, CDR2 YNNKEL (reference sequence). The CDR3 runs 13 residues. V gave up 5 bases and J gave up 8 bases; unmatched junction bases: 6. CDR3 protein: CASSSRGHEPQHF. In nucleotides, the CDR3 is TGTGCCAGCAGCTCAAGGGGGCACGAGCCCCAGCATTTT.

The CDR3 DNA reads as TGTGCCAGCAGCTTAGGGTGGTCTAGCGGGAGTCGTAAAGAGACCCAGTACTTC. Translating it yields CASSLGWSSGSRKETQYF. V gene TRBV7-8 combines with J gene TRBJ2-5; 10 nucleotides agree with TRBD2. Germline loops: CDR1 SGHVS, CDR2 FQNEAQ. This CDR3 comprises 18 residues. The V and J ends lost 1 base and 3 bases, in that order; junction bases with no gene match: 11.

The DNA for the CDR3 is TGCGCCAGCAGCTTTGGTCCGGGTTACAATGAGCAGTTCTTC. It encodes CASSFGPGYNEQFF. This chain uses TRBV5-1 with TRBJ2-1; D not resolved. Trimming left V 2 bases short and J 4 bases short, with 10 bases between. The CDR3 is 14 residues long. The germline CDR1 and CDR2 sequences are SGHRS and YFSETQ.

The chain recombines TRBV5-1 with TRBJ1-3; D remains ambiguous. The CDR3 runs 14 residues. The V and J ends lost 5 bases and 1 base respectively, with 10 bases between them. Germline CDR1 reads SGHRS; CDR2 reads YFSETQ. CDR3 sequence reads: CASRDGRSGNTIYF. CDR3 bases: TGCGCCAGCAGGGACGGACGATCTGGAAACACCATATATTTT.

V and J are TRBV20-1 and TRBJ2-4; the D gene is possibly TRBD2 (6 bases). Per the germline V gene, CDR1 is DFQATT and CDR2 is SNEGSKA (reference sequence). The CDR3 is 13 residues long. V lost 6 bases and J 9 bases, leaving 18 bases between the germline ends. CDR3 bases: TGCAGTGCCCGGGGCGGGGAAGGAGCCATTCAGTACTTC. This gives the protein CSARGGEGAIQYF.

This clonotype came up many times. The chain couples TRBV5-1 to TRBJ2-3, with 13 bases lining up with TRBD2. Germline CDR1 is SGHRS and CDR2 is YFSETQ. The CDR3 covers 17 residues. The V gene end was trimmed by 0 bases and the J gene end by 5 bases; junction bases not matched to a gene: 6. CDR3 sequence: CASSLARGLAGIDTQYF. CDR3 coding DNA: TGCGCCAGCAGCTTGGCCCGGGGACTAGCGGGAATAGATACGCAGTATTTT.

J is TRBJ2-5 and V is TRBV29-1, with D possibly matching TRBD2 (6 bases). V lost 6 bases, J lost 2 bases, and 10 bases lay in between. Germline V lookup: CDR1 SQVTM, CDR2 ANQGSEA. CDR3 length: 12 residues. The CDR3 loop is CSVYGLQETQYF. CDR3 DNA sequence: TGCAGCGTGTACGGACTACAAGAGACCCAGTACTTC.

This chain connects TRBV20-1 to TRBJ1-5; perhaps TRBD1 as D (5 bases). Germline CDR1 is DFQATT and CDR2 is SNEGSKA (reference sequence). Trimming removed 2 bases at V and 0 bases at J, with 17 bases between. The CDR3 runs to 17 residues. This CDR3 is CSARSGAGVNSNQPQHF. The CDR3 nucleotides read TGCAGTGCTAGAAGCGGGGCAGGAGTAAATAGCAATCAGCCCCAGCATTTT.

This clonotype has just a few counts. This chain joins TRBV5-1 and TRBJ1-3; D is uncertain. Germline values: CDR1 SGHRS, CDR2 YFSETQ. V was pared by 4 bases and J by 4 bases, with 15 bases between. This CDR3 has 15 amino acids. The CDR3 DNA follows: TGCGCCAGCAGCCCCTCAGGCGCGCGGGGAAACACCATATATTTT. Translated: CASSPSGARGNTIYF. Filled out from reference TRBV5-1 and TRBJ1-3, the complete variable domain reads KAGVTQTPRYLIKTRGQQVTLSCSPISGHRSVSWYQQTPGQGLQFLFEYFSETQRNKGNFPGRFSGRQFSNSRSEMNVSTLELGDSALYLCASSPSGARGNTIYFGEGSWLTVV.

The chain is built from TRBV24-1 and TRBJ2-1, with D possibly TRBD2 on 6 matching bases. Germline values: CDR1 KGHDR, CDR2 SFDVKD. Trimming pared 4 bases from V and 2 bases from J, leaving 8 bases between. There are 14 residues in the CDR3. In nucleotides, the CDR3 is TGTGCCACCAGTGAGCGGGGACCCTACAATGAGCAGTTCTTC. It encodes CATSERGPYNEQFF.

The chain couples TRBV7-2 to TRBJ2-3; the match to TRBD2 covers 10 bases. There are 17 residues in the CDR3. Trimming cost V 2 bases and J 8 bases; bases outside gene matches: 13. Per germline, CDR1 SGHTA and CDR2 FQGNSA. The CDR3 loop reads CASSLLSLAGDFATQYF. CDR3 bases: TGTGCCAGCAGCTTACTGTCCCTAGCGGGAGATTTCGCTACGCAGTATTTT.

This chain links TRBV20-1 with TRBJ1-1; D not certain. V was pared by 5 bases and J by 1 base, with 11 bases between. Germline V lookup: CDR1 DFQATT, CDR2 SNEGSKA (reference sequence). The CDR3 is made up of 13 amino acids. The CDR3 loop is CSAWIRGNTEAFF. The CDR3 DNA sequence: TGCAGTGCTTGGATTCGAGGGAACACTGAAGCTTTCTTT.

The chain employs TRBV11-3 and TRBJ2-7; no definite D call. Germline V gene lookup returns CDR1 SGHNT and CDR2 YENEEA. This CDR3 has 13 residues. V lost 1 base to trimming and J lost 5 bases, with 9 bases between them. Here the CDR3 reads CASSLGFRHEQYV. DNA of the CDR3: TGTGCCAGCAGCTTAGGTTTCCGCCACGAGCAGTACGTC.

The chain recombines TRBV7-9 with TRBJ2-3; D not certain. The V gene's germline CDR1 is SEHNR and CDR2 FQNEAQ (reference sequence). V dropped 5 bases and J dropped 0 bases, with 9 bases sitting between them. The CDR3 has 14 amino acids. The CDR3 sequence: CASSPLASTDTQYF. Written as DNA, the CDR3 is TGTGCCAGCAGCCCCCTCGCTAGCACAGATACGCAGTATTTT.

There are a few counts of this clonotype. The chain couples TRBV7-2 to TRBJ2-2; D might be TRBD1 (6 bases). Trimming removed 0 bases at V and 7 bases at J, with 12 bases between. The CDR3 covers 15 residues. Germline V gives CDR1 SGHTA, CDR2 FQGNSA. The CDR3 protein is CASSLAQQGIGELFF. The CDR3 nucleotides read TGTGCCAGCAGCTTAGCGCAGCAGGGGATCGGGGAGCTGTTTTTT.

The J gene is TRBJ1-5, the V gene TRBV12-3 or TRBV12-4, with 11 bases identical to TRBD1. The CDR3 totals 14 residues. Unmatched junction bases numbered 4, after V lost 6 bases and J lost 6 bases. For the CDR3, the DNA is TGTGCCAGCAGCGGACAGGGGGCACGTCAGCCCCAGCATTTT. Translation: CASSGQGARQPQHF.

The chain recombines TRBV5-4 with TRBJ1-4, with D possibly being TRBD1 (6 bases). The germline V gene has CDR1 SGHNT and CDR2 YYREEE (reference sequence). V dropped 4 bases and J dropped 2 bases, with 12 bases sitting between them. CDR3 length equals 15 residues. CDR3 residues: CASSAQGTTNEKLFF. In DNA, the CDR3 is TGTGCCAGCAGCGCCCAGGGGACCACTAATGAAAAACTGTTTTTT.

The V and J genes are TRBV20-1 and TRBJ1-1, with TRBD1 matching 11 bases. The germline CDR1 and CDR2 sequences are DFQATT and SNEGSKA (reference sequence). The CDR3 has 11 amino acids. J gave up 11 bases and V 5 bases, and 4 bases lay outside the gene matches. CDR3 residues: CSASGTGGAFF. The CDR3 nucleotides read TGCAGTGCTTCCGGGACAGGGGGGGCTTTCTTT.

The chain couples TRBV29-1 to TRBJ1-1; the match to TRBD1 covers 9 bases. V lost 6 bases, J lost 5 bases, and 4 bases stayed unmatched. CDR3 size: 12 residues. Germline CDR1 reads SQVTM; CDR2 reads ANQGSEA. CDR3 sequence reads: CSVRDRATEAFF. CDR3 in DNA: TGCAGCGTCCGGGACAGGGCGACTGAAGCTTTCTTT.

The chain is built from TRBV7-9 and TRBJ2-2; perhaps TRBD1 as D (5 bases). This CDR3 region has 16 residues. Germline assignment: CDR1 SEHNR and CDR2 FQNEAQ (reference sequence). V shed 4 bases and J shed 3 bases, with 15 bases lying between them. The CDR3 nucleotides are TGTGCCAGCAGCTCTCCTGACAGAATGTACACCGGGGAGCTGTTTTTT. As protein: CASSSPDRMYTGELFF.

Ten or more counts support this clonotype. J is TRBJ2-7 and V is TRBV12-3 or TRBV12-4, with unresolved D. V dropped 6 bases and J dropped 1 base, with 13 bases sitting between them. CDR3 length: 14 residues. CDR3 bases: TGTGCCAGCAGGGCTACGGAATTATCCTACGAGCAGTACTTC. Translation gives CASRATELSYEQYF.

This clonotype was picked up a small number of times. The chain combines TRBV20-1 with TRBJ2-7; 7 bases are a match to TRBD1. The V and J ends lost 3 bases and 4 bases, in that order; junction bases with no gene match: 3. The CDR3 length is 12 residues. Germline V lookup: CDR1 DFQATT, CDR2 SNEGSKA (reference sequence). DNA of the CDR3: TGCAGTGCTAGCGACAGGGTGTACGAGCAGTACTTC. This sequence encodes CSASDRVYEQYF.

This clonotype was counted a few times. This chain connects TRBV20-1 to TRBJ2-7; TRBD2 matches at 10 bases. The CDR3 loop spans 16 amino acids. Germline V gene lookup returns CDR1 DFQATT and CDR2 SNEGSKA (reference sequence). The trim removed 1 base at V and 7 bases at J, leaving 13 bases unmatched. As DNA, the CDR3 is TGCAGTGCTAGAGCGGGGGGTAGCGGGAGGCCGGGGGAGCAGTACTTC. Translating it yields CSARAGGSGRPGEQYF.